This T cell receptor (beta chain) was sequenced for a study of T cell responses to AZD1222 COVID-19 vaccine. This CDR3 comprises 12 residues. Germline V gene lookup returns CDR1 LGHDT and CDR2 YNNKEL (reference sequence). V was trimmed by 1 base and J by 3 bases, leaving 4 bases between them. Study-level results: Clonal diversity was possibly underestimated; the donors were predominantly white British and more often female. After the peak T cell response, and only then, were repertoires sampled. Recipients of two AZD1222 doses showed rising Spike-specific TCR breadth and depth. Nearly half of spike-specific TCRs reportedly target unmutated variant regions.

Data came from immunoSEQ multiplex PCR; TCRdb stores just in-frame clones and leaves some out. The repertoire holds fewer than 200,000 clones, with roughly 89% as singletons. A few counts support this clone. Its antigen is not identified. The sample in question was peripheral blood, obtained on day 0 of AZD1222 vaccination. The receptor's source is an adult in good health. The V and J genes are TRBV3-1 (or the pseudogene TRBV3-2) and TRBJ2-7; D gene ambiguous. CDR3 sequence (DNA): TGTGCCAGCAGCCAAGGACACTACGAGCAGTACTTC. It codes for CASSQGHYEQYF.